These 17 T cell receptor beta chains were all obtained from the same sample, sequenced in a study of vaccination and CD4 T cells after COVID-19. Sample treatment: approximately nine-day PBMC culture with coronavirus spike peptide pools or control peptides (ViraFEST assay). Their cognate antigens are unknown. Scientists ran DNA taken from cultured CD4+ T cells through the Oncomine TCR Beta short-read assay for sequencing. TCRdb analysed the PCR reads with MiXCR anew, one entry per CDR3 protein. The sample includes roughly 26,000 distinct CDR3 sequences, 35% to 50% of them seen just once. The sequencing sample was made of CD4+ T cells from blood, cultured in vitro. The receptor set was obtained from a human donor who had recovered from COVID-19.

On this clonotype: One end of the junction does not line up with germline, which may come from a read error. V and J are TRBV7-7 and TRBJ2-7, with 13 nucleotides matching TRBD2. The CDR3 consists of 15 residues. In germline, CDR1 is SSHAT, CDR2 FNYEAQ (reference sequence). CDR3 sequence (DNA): TGTGCTAGCAGCCCAAGACTAGCGGGAGGCGTCGAGCAGTACTTC. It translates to CASSPRLAGGVEQYF.

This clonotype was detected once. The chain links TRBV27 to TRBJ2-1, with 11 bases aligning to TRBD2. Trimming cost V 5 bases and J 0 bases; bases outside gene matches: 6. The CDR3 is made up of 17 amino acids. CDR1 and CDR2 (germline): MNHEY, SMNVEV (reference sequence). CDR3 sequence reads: CASSKPSGGSSYNEQFF. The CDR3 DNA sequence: TGTGCCAGCAGTAAACCTAGCGGGGGGAGCTCCTACAATGAGCAGTTCTTC.

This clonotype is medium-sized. The CDR3 region is CASSVSFQETQYF. The CDR3 DNA follows: TGTGCCAGCAGCGTCTCCTTTCAAGAGACCCAGTACTTC. The chain is built from TRBV5-4 and TRBJ2-5, with unresolved D. The germline CDR1 and CDR2 sequences are SGHNT and YYREEE (reference sequence). The CDR3 has 13 residues. The germline V and J ends were trimmed by 4 bases and 2 bases, with 9 bases remaining between them. The whole variable domain, filled in from reference TRBV5-4 and TRBJ2-5, reads ETGVTQSPTHLIKTRGQQVTLRCSSQSGHNTVSWYQQALGQGPQFIFQYYREEENGRGNFPPRFSGLQFPNYSSELNVNALELDDSALYLCASSVSFQETQYFGPGTRLLVL.

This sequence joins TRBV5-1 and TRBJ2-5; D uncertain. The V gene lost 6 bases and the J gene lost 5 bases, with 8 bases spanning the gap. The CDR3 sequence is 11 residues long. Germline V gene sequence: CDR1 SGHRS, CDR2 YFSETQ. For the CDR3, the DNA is TGCGCCAGCAAGGTCCTGGAGACCCAGTACTTC. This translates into CASKVLETQYF.

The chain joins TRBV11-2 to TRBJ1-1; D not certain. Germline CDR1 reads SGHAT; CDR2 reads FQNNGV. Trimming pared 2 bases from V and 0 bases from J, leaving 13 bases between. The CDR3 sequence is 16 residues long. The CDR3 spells CASSLFPHELNTEAFF. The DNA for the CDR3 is TGTGCCAGCAGCTTATTCCCCCACGAGCTGAACACTGAAGCTTTCTTT.

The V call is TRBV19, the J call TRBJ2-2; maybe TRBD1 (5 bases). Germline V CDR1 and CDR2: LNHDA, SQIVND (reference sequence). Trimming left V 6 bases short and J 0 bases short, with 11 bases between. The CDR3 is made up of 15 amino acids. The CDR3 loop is CASSAGRANTGELFF. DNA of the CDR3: TGTGCCAGTAGCGCAGGCAGGGCGAACACCGGGGAGCTGTTTTTT.

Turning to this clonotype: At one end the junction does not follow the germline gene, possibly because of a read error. CDR3 loop: CASGLALLYNEQFF. As DNA, the CDR3 is TGTGCCAGCGGCTTAGCTCTCCTCTACAATGAGCAGTTCTTC. The chain is built from TRBV7-2 and TRBJ2-1; D not resolved. This CDR3 is built from 14 residues. Germline CDR1 SGHTA, CDR2 FQGNSA.

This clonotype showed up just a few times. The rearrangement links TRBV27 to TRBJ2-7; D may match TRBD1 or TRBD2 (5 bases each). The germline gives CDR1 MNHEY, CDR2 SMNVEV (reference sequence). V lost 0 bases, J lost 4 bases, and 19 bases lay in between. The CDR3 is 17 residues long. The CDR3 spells CASSLSLYSEGRYEQYF. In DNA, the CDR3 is TGTGCCAGCAGTTTATCGTTATATTCTGAGGGGAGATACGAGCAGTACTTC.

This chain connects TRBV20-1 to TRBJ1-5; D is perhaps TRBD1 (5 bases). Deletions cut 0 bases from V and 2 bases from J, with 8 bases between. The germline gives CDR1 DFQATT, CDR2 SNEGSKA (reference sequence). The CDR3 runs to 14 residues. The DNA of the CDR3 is TGCAGTGCTAGAGATCCGGGGGGCAATCAGCCCCAGCATTTT. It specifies CSARDPGGNQPQHF.

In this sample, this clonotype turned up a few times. CDR3 sequence (DNA): TGTGCCAGCAGCTTGGGGGTTGCGAACACCGGGGAGCTGTTTTTT. It codes for CASSLGVANTGELFF. The rearrangement uses TRBV5-8 and TRBJ2-2; D ambiguous. Germline CDR1 reads SGHTS; CDR2 reads YDEGEE. This CDR3 has 15 amino acids. V shed 0 bases and J shed 0 bases, with 6 bases lying between them. Full variable domain (outside the CDR3, taken from reference TRBV5-8 and TRBJ2-2): EAGVTQSPTHLIKTRGQQATLRCSPISGHTSVYWYQQALGLGLQFLLWYDEGEERNRGNFPPRFSGRQFPNYSSELNVNALELEDSALYLCASSLGVANTGELFFGEGSRLTVL.

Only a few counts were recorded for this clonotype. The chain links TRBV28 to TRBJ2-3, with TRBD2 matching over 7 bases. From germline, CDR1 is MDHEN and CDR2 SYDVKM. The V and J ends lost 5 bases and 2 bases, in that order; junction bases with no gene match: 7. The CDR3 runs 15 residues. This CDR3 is CASSPLGRVTDTQYF. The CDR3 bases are TGTGCCAGCAGTCCCTTAGGGAGGGTCACAGATACGCAGTATTTT.

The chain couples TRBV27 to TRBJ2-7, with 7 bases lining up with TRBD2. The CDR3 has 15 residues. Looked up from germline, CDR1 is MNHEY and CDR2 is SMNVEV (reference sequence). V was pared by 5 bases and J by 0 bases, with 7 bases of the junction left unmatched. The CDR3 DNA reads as TGTGCCAGCAGTCGATCAGCGGGAAGCTCCTACGAGCAGTACTTC. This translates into CASSRSAGSSYEQYF.

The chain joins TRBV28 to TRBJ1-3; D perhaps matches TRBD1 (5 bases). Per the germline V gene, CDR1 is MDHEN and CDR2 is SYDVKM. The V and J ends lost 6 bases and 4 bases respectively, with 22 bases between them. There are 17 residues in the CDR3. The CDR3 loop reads CASSRYPAGGGGNTIYF. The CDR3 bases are TGTGCCAGCAGCAGATACCCCGCGGGGGGGGGGGGAAACACCATATATTTT.

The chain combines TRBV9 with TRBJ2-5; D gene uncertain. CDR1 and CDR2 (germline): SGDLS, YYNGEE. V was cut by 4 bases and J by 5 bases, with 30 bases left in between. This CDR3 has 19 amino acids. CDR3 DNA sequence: TGTGCCAGCAGCAAAACCGTGGGAAGGGTGGACCGCCATTGGGAGACCCAGTACTTC. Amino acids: CASSKTVGRVDRHWETQYF.

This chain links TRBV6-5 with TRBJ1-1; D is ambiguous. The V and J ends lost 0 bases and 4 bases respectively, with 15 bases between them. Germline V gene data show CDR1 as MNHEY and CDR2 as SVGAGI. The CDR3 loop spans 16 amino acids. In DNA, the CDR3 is TGTGCCAGCAGTTACTCCGGGCTCTTTTCATCCACTGAAGCTTTCTTT. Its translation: CASSYSGLFSSTEAFF.

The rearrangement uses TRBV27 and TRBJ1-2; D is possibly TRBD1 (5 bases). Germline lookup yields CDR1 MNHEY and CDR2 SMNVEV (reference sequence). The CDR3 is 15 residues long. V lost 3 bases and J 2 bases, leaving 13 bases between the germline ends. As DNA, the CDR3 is TGTGCCAGCAGTTTCGCCCCAGGGCTAAACTATGGCTACACCTTC. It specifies CASSFAPGLNYGYTF.

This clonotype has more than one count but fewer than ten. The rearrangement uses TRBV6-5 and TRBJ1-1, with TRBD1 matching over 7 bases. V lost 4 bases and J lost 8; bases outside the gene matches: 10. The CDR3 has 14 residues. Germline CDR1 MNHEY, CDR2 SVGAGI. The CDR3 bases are TGTGCCAGCAGTTTCATCTTTCCGGGACAGGAAGCTTTCTTT. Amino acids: CASSFIFPGQEAFF.